A selection of T cell receptor beta chains follows, all from one sample in a study of control samples from healthy donors and cancer patients. The table came from immunoSEQ multiplex PCR; TCRdb's copy has only in-frame clones and leaves some out. The sample lists about 55,000 clones, approximately 85% occurring once. The source material was blood. The receptors here all came from a man aged 45-60 years in good health. CDR3s include the opening cysteine and the closing phenylalanine or tryptophan. A D gene is named only where the DNA matches it firmly. Rows may omit the clone size; those that give it use once, few, many or a size class.

j_call clone_size d_call v_call cdr3_nt cdr3_aa
TRBJ2-1 once . TRBV13 TGTGCCAGCAGCTTAGCCCTACAGTTGCGGGAGCAGTTCTTC CASSLALQLREQFF
TRBJ2-7 once . TRBV10-1 TGCGCCAGCAGTGATGATAGGGCGGAGTCCGAGCAGTACTTC CASSDDRAESEQYF
TRBJ2-1 few TRBD1 TRBV5-1 TGCGCCAGCAGCTCGACAGGGTACAATGAGCAGTTCTTC CASSSTGYNEQFF
TRBJ1-2 . . TRBV3-1/TRBV3-2 TGTGCCAGCAGCCAAGGGGGGGCAGGGGGCTACACCTTC CASSQGGAGGYTF
TRBJ2-6 . . TRBV11-2 TGTGCCAGCAGCCCCCTAGTGTATGGGGCCAACGTCCTGACTTTC CASSPLVYGANVLTF
TRBJ1-5 . . TRBV28 TGTGCCAGCAGTTACCCGACAGTTAATAGCAATCAGCCCCAGCATTTT CASSYPTVNSNQPQHF
TRBJ2-1 . TRBD1 TRBV7-9 TGTGCCAGCAGCCCCTCGGACAGGGGTTCCTACAATGAGCAGTTCTTC CASSPSDRGSYNEQFF
TRBJ2-3 . . TRBV7-8 TGTGCCAGCAGCTTAGGAACGGGGGCGGGCACAGATACGCAGTATTTT CASSLGTGAGTDTQYF
TRBJ1-2 . . TRBV3-1/TRBV3-2 TGTGCCAGCAGCCAAGGGGCGGGACATCCTAACTATGGCTACACCTTC CASSQGAGHPNYGYTF
TRBJ2-2 . TRBD2 TRBV10-3 TGTGCCATCAGTGACGCGGGAGTGAACACCGGGGAGCTGTTTTTT CAISDAGVNTGELFF
TRBJ2-2 . TRBD2 TRBV7-7 TGTGCTAGCAGCCCTAGCGGGATCACCGGGGAGCTGTTTTTT CASSPSGITGELFF
TRBJ2-5 . . TRBV2 TGTGCCAGCAGTGAACGGCCAGACAGTGATGAGACCCAGTACTTC CASSERPDSDETQYF
TRBJ2-1 . TRBD1 TRBV5-1 TGCGCCAGCATTATAGGACAGGGGGTCCTTGATGAGCAGTTCTTC CASIIGQGVLDEQFF